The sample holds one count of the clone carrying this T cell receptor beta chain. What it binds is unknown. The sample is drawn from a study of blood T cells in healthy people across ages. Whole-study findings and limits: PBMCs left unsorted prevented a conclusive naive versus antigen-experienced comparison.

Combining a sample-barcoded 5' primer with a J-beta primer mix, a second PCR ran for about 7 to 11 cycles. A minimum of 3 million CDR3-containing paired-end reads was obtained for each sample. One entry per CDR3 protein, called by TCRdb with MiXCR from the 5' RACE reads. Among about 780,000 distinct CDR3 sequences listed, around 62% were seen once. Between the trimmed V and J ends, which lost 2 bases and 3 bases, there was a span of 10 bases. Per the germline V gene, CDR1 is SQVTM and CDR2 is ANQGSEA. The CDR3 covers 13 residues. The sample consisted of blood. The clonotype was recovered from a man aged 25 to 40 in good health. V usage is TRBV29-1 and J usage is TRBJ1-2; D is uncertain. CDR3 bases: TGCAGCGTTGAACTTCTGGAAGACTATGGCTACACCTTC. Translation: CSVELLEDYGYTF.